The clone carrying this T cell receptor (beta chain) was seen once. Its target is unknown. Unique molecular identifiers were built into the TCR beta cDNA libraries. TCRdb passed the PCR reads through MiXCR, listing each CDR3 protein once. The data contain about 820,000 distinct CDR3 sequences, about 53% of them singletons. The ends lost 3 bases at V and 13 bases at J; junction bases unmatched: 5. CDR3 length equals 13 residues. CDR1 and CDR2 (germline): SEHNR, FQNEAQ (reference sequence). The data stem from a study of post-analysis software for immune sequencing data. General study findings and limits: Compared against controls, patients with multiple sclerosis displayed significantly lower normalized Chao1 diversity. Samples made in the same batch grouped tightly together by F measure. Relative to controls, patients had 4 or 5 TRBV segments at higher frequency, with TRBV5-6, TRBV5-1 and TRBV20-1 among these.

The chain recombines TRBV7-9 with TRBJ2-4; the match to TRBD1 covers 11 bases. The receptor's source is a girl between 10 and 17 years old with multiple sclerosis. Sample: blood. The CDR3 nucleotides read TGTGCCAGCAGCTTGGGGACAGGGGGATCGCAGTACTTC. Residues: CASSLGTGGSQYF.